The clone carrying this T cell receptor beta chain is a singleton in its sample. Its antigen is not known. The PCR made use of 60 Vbeta and 13 Jbeta primers. This table comes from immunoSEQ multiplex PCR, and its TCRdb copy is limited to in-frame clones, with some not included. In the table there are about 130,000 clones, roughly 62% of which are singletons. The sample comes from a study of cytomegalovirus exposure and HLA in healthy donors. Findings and limits, study-wide: Cytomegalovirus-associated TCR beta chains were listed, numbering some 180. Later analysis indicated greater clonal expansion among HLA-associated TCR beta chains than among equally common other chains.

This sequence was found in a man aged 25 to 40 in good health and CMV-seropositive. Material: PBMCs.

In DNA form, the CDR3 reads TGTGCCACCAGCAGAGTTGAGACGGAGGAGTGGGAGACCCAGTACTTC. Encoded protein: CATSRVETEEWETQYF. V gene TRBV15 combines with J gene TRBJ2-5; D is possibly TRBD2 (5 bases). Germline V gene sequence: CDR1 LNHNV, CDR2 YYDKDF (reference sequence). This CDR3 region has 16 residues. V was cut by 1 base and J by 5 bases, with 17 bases left in between.